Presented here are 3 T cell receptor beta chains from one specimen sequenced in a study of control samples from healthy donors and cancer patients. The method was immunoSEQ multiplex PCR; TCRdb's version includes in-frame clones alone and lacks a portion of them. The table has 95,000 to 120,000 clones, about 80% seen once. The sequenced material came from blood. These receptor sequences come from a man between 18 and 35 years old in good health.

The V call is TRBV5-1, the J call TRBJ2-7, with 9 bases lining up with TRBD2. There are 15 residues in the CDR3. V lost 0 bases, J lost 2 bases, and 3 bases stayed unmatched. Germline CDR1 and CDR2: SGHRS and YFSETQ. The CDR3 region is CASSLGLADTYEQYF. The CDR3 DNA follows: TGCGCCAGCAGCTTGGGACTAGCGGATACCTACGAGCAGTACTTC. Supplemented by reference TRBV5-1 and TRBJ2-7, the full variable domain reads KAGVTQTPRYLIKTRGQQVTLSCSPISGHRSVSWYQQTPGQGLQFLFEYFSETQRNKGNFPGRFSGRQFSNSRSEMNVSTLELGDSALYLCASSLGLADTYEQYFGPGTRLTVT.

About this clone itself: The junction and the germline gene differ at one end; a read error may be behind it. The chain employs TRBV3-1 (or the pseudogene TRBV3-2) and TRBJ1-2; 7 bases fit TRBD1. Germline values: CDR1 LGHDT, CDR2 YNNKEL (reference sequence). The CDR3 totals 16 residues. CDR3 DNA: TGTGCCAGCAGCCAGGACCGGGACAGAGATAACTACGGCTACACCTTC. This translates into CASSQDRDRDNYGYTF.

This chain's CDR3 is CASSLYLGGLNTQYF. CDR3 coding DNA: TGTGCCAGCAGTTTATACCTAGGGGGCTTGAATACGCAGTATTTT. This chain uses TRBV27 with TRBJ2-3; 7 positions match TRBD1. The junction had 8 bases not matched to a gene; V was cut back by 1 base and J by 7 bases. The CDR3 spans 15 residues. The germline V gene has CDR1 MNHEY and CDR2 SMNVEV (reference sequence).